This TCR beta chain was found in a study of vaccination effects on CD4 cells after COVID-19. Study-wide context: Peptide-pool stimulation followed by sequencing identified expanded antigen-specific CD4+ clonotypes in the ViraFEST assay. The cohort was immunized with two doses of either the BNT162b2 or mRNA-1273 vaccine. Wells each received some 2.2 million PBMC, cultured with about 10 IU/ml IL-2 and roughly 9.4 ug/ml peptides.

Clones were read by immunoSEQ multiplex PCR, and TCRdb kept only the in-frame ones, dropping some. The data contain about 53,000 clones, 60% to 85% of them singletons. In this sample, this clone turned up once. What it recognizes is unknown. Trimming removed 3 bases from V and 1 base from J, with 9 bases in between. The CDR3 loop spans 14 amino acids. From germline, CDR1 is LNHDA and CDR2 SQIVND (reference sequence). Cultured cells yielded isolated CD4+ T cells after 10 days. Vaccinated recipients, who were negative for nucleocapsid antibodies, had no history of SARS-CoV-2 infection. The origin of this receptor is a human donor who received a COVID-19 vaccine. The rearrangement joins TRBV19 to TRBJ1-1; D not certain. The sequencing here drew on CD4+ T cells from PBMCs cultured without peptide, taken before COVID-19 vaccination. For the CDR3, the DNA is TGTGCCAGTAGTATTGGTGGCGGGAACACTGAAGCTTTCTTT. Its protein product is CASSIGGGNTEAFF.